This T cell receptor (beta chain) is drawn from a study of radiotherapy plus CTLA-4 blockade in lung cancer. The CDR3 is 12 amino acids. Trimming took 6 bases from V and 5 from J, leaving 9 bases between them. Per germline, CDR1 LNHDA and CDR2 SQIVND (reference sequence). The table came from immunoSEQ multiplex PCR; TCRdb's copy has only in-frame clones and leaves some out. The sample lists about 120,000 clones, about 77% occurring once. In regard to this clone: The sample holds other DNA sequences that translate to the same CDR3.

The sequence derives from a human donor with non-small cell lung cancer who had a partial response to radiotherapy plus ipilimumab. Sequencing used peripheral blood, obtained from a patient treated with radiotherapy plus ipilimumab. V and J are TRBV19 and TRBJ2-3; D gene unclear. CDR3 amino acids: CASSSPGDTQYF. DNA of the CDR3: TGTGCCAGTAGCAGCCCGGGAGATACGCAGTATTTT.